The sequence of this T cell receptor (beta chain) was determined in a study of vaccination effects on CD4 cells after COVID-19. Turning to this clone: Its target is not known.

Between the trimmed V and J ends, which lost 3 bases and 3 bases, there was a span of 12 bases. The germline CDR1 and CDR2 sequences are SGHNT and YYREEE (reference sequence). This CDR3 spans 15 amino acids. The culture ran for about 11 days, and then CD4+ T cells were isolated. The individual was infected with SARS-CoV-2 between March and December 2020, as confirmed by PCR. Each culture had half its medium swapped for IL-2 medium on days 3 and 7. Assay: immunoSEQ multiplex PCR; the TCRdb copy retains only in-frame clones and omits some. Of about 51,000 clones detected, around 70% appear once; the ten largest clones hold roughly 8.7%.

J is TRBJ1-4 and V is TRBV5-4; D is perhaps TRBD1 (6 bases). The sequenced sample was CD4+ T cells from PBMCs cultured without peptide, obtained before COVID-19 vaccination. This clonotype was obtained from a human donor who had a prior SARS-CoV-2 infection. The CDR3 protein is CASSSTGHANEKLFF. The CDR3 nucleotides are TGTGCCAGCAGCTCCACAGGGCATGCTAATGAAAAACTGTTTTTT. Variable domain in full (rest from reference TRBV5-4 and TRBJ1-4): ETGVTQSPTHLIKTRGQQVTLRCSSQSGHNTVSWYQQALGQGPQFIFQYYREEENGRGNFPPRFSGLQFPNYSSELNVNALELDDSALYLCASSSTGHANEKLFFGSGTQLSVL.